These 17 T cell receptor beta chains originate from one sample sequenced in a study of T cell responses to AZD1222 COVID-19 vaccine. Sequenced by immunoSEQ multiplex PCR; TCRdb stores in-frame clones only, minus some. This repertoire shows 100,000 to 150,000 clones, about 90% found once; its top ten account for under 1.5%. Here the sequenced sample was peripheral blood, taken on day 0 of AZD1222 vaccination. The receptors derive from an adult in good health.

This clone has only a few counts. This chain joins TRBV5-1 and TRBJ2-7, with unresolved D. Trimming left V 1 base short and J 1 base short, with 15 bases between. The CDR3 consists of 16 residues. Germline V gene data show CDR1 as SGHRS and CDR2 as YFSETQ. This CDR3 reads CASSLSLGIRSYEQYF. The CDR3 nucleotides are TGCGCCAGCAGCTTGTCCCTTGGTATTAGATCCTACGAGCAGTACTTC.

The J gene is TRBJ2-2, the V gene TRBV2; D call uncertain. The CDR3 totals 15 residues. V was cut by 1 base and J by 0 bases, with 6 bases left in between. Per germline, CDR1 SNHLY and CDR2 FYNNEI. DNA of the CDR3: TGTGCCAGCAGTGAAGTCGTCGCGAACACCGGGGAGCTGTTTTTT. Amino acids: CASSEVVANTGELFF.

The CDR3 DNA is TGTGCCAGCAGCTTAGTAGCGGGGGTGGTCACAGATACGCAGTATTTT. It codes for CASSLVAGVVTDTQYF. The chain is built from TRBV11-2 and TRBJ2-3, with 9 bases identical to TRBD2. CDR3 length equals 16 residues. The junction had 4 bases not matched to a gene; V was cut back by 1 base and J by 2 bases. The germline gives CDR1 SGHAT, CDR2 FQNNGV. Variable domain in full (rest from reference TRBV11-2 and TRBJ2-3): EAGVAQSPRYKIIEKRQSVAFWCNPISGHATLYWYQQILGQGPKLLIQFQNNGVVDDSQLPKDRFSAERLKGVDSTLKIQPAKLEDSAVYLCASSLVAGVVTDTQYFGPGTRLTVL.

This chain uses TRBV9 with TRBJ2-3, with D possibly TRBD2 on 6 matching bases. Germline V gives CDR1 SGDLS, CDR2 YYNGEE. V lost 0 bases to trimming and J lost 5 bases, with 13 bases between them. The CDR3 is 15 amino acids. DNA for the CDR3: TGTGCCAGCAGCGTAGGTGGGGACTCTGGAGATACGCAGTATTTT. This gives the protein CASSVGGDSGDTQYF.

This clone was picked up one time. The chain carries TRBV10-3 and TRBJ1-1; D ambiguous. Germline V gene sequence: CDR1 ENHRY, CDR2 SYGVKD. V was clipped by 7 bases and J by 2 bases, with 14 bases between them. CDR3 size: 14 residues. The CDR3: CAIKPTSRNTEAFF. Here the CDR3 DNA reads TGTGCCATCAAGCCCACTTCCCGCAACACTGAAGCTTTCTTT.

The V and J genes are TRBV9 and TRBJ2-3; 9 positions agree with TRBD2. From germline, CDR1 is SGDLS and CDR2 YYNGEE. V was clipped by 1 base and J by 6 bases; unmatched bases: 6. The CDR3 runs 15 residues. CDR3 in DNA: TGTGCCAGCAGCGTACGGCGGGGGGGCGGGGATACGCAGTATTTT. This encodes CASSVRRGGGDTQYF.

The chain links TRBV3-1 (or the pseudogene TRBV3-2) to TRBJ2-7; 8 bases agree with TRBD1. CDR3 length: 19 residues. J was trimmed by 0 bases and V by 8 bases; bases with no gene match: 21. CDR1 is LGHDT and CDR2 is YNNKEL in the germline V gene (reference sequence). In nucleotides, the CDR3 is TGTGCCAGCGGACCTTCAAGCTTACTCGGACAGGGAAACTCCTACGAGCAGTACTTC. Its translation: CASGPSSLLGQGNSYEQYF.

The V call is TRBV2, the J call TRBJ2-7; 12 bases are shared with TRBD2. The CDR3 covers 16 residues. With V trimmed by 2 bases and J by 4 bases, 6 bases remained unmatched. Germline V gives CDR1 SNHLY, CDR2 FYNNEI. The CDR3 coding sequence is TGTGCCAGCAGTGAAAGGGCTAGCGGGGGGGCTTACGAGCAGTACTTC. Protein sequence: CASSERASGGAYEQYF. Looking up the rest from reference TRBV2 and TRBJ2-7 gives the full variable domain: EPEVTQTPSHQVTQMGQEVILRCVPISNHLYFYWYRQILGQKVEFLVSFYNNEISEKSEIFDDQFSVERPDGSNFTLKIRSTKLEDSAMYFCASSERASGGAYEQYFGPGTRLTVT.

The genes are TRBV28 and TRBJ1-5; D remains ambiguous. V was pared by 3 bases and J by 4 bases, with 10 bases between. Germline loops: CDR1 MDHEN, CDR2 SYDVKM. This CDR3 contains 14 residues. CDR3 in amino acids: CASSFSGPNQPQHF. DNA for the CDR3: TGTGCCAGCAGTTTTTCTGGGCCTAATCAGCCCCAGCATTTT.

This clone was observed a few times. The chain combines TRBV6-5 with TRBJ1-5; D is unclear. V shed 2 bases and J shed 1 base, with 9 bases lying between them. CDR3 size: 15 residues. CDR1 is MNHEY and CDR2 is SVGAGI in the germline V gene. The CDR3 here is CASSYTVQSNQPQHF. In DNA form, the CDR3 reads TGTGCCAGCAGTTACACGGTTCAAAGCAATCAGCCCCAGCATTTT.

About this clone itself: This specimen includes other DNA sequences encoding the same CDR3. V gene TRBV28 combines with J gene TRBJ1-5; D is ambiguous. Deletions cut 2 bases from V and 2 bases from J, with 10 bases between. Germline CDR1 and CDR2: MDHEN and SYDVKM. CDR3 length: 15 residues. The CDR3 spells CASSLGGAGNQPQHF. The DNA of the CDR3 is TGTGCCAGCAGTTTAGGTGGAGCGGGCAATCAGCCCCAGCATTTT.

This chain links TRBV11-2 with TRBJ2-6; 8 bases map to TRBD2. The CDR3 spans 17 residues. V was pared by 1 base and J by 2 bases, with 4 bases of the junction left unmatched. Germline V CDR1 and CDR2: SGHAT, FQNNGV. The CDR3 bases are TGTGCCAGCAGCTTAGTTCCGGGGGGGACTGGGGCCAACGTCCTGACTTTC. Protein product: CASSLVPGGTGANVLTF.

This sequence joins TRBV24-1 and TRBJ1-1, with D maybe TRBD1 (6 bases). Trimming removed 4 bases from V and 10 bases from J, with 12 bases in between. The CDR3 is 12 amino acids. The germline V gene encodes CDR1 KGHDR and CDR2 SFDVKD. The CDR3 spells CATSEGNRAAFF. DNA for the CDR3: TGTGCCACCAGTGAAGGAAACAGGGCAGCTTTCTTT.

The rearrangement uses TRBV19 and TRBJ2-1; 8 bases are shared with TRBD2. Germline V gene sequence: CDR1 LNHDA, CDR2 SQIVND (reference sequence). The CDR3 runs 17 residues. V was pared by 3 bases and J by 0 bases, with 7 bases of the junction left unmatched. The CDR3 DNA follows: TGTGCCAGTAGTATTACACTAGCGGACAGCTCCTACAATGAGCAGTTCTTC. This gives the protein CASSITLADSSYNEQFF.

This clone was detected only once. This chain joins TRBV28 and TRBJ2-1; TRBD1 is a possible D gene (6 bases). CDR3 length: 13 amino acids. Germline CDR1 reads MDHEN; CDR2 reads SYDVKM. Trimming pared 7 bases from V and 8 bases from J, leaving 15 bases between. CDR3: CASTPTGFYEQFF. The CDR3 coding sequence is TGTGCCAGCACCCCCACAGGGTTTTATGAGCAGTTCTTC.

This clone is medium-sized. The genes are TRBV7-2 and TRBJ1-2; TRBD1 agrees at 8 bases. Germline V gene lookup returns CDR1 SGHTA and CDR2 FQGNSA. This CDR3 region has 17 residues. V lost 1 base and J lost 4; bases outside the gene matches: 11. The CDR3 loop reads CASSLVPQGVISYGYTF. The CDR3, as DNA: TGTGCCAGCAGCTTAGTTCCACAGGGGGTTATCTCCTATGGCTACACCTTC.

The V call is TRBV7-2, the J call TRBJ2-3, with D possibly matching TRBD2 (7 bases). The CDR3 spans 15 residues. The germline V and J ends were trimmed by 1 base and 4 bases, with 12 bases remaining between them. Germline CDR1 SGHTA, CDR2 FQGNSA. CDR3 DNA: TGTGCCAGCAGCTTAGACGGGGGGCGGGCAGATACGCAGTATTTT. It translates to CASSLDGGRADTQYF.